This entry lists 24 T cell receptor beta chains sequenced from one sample in a study of cytomegalovirus exposure and HLA in healthy donors. PCR primers comprised 60 Vbeta and 13 Jbeta primers. TCRdb's copy holds only in-frame clones and misses some; the assay was immunoSEQ multiplex PCR. The sample table sets out roughly 75,000 clones. Sequencing used PBMCs. Receptors were obtained from a boy younger than 18 in good health and CMV-seronegative.

The chain joins TRBV5-4 to TRBJ2-7; D possibly corresponds to TRBD2 (6 bases). V lost 0 bases and J 0 bases, leaving 10 bases between the germline ends. CDR3 length: 15 residues. CDR1 is SGHNT and CDR2 is YYREEE in the germline V gene (reference sequence). CDR3 DNA sequence: TGTGCCAGCAGCTTGGTCGGGGGAAGCTCCTACGAGCAGTACTTC. Encoded protein: CASSLVGGSSYEQYF.

The chain carries TRBV4-3 and TRBJ1-1, with D maybe TRBD1 (5 bases). V lost 0 bases, J lost 4 bases, and 9 bases lay in between. Germline V lookup: CDR1 LGHNA, CDR2 YSLEER. The CDR3 is 14 residues long. The chain's CDR3 is CASSQDWGVTEAFF. CDR3 DNA: TGCGCCAGCAGCCAAGACTGGGGGGTCACTGAAGCTTTCTTT.

This chain joins TRBV28 and TRBJ1-2, with D maybe TRBD1 (5 bases). Germline V gives CDR1 MDHEN, CDR2 SYDVKM. With 5 bases removed from V and 0 bases from J, the gap between germline ends came to 22 bases. The CDR3 contains 18 residues. The CDR3 loop reads CASSIYIGAAETNYGYTF. The CDR3, as DNA: TGTGCCAGCAGTATCTACATTGGGGCAGCAGAGACTAACTATGGCTACACCTTC.

The V and J genes are TRBV4-1 and TRBJ2-3; the D gene is possibly TRBD2 (6 bases). The germline V gene encodes CDR1 MGHRA and CDR2 YSYEKL. CDR3 length: 16 residues. Between the trimmed V and J ends, which lost 4 bases and 5 bases, there was a span of 19 bases. The CDR3 loop reads CASSRGNAGSGDTQYF. In DNA form, the CDR3 reads TGCGCCAGCAGCCGCGGAAACGCGGGGTCTGGAGATACGCAGTATTTT.

The chain combines TRBV9 with TRBJ2-3; possibly TRBD2 for D (6 bases). The CDR3 is made up of 17 amino acids. V lost 4 bases, J lost 3 bases, and 21 bases lay in between. Per the germline V gene, CDR1 is SGDLS and CDR2 is YYNGEE. DNA of the CDR3: TGTGCCAGCAGCCAGAGGGCGGGCGGGGCAATAACAGATACGCAGTATTTT. Translated: CASSQRAGGAITDTQYF.

This chain connects TRBV6-1 to TRBJ2-3, with 8 nucleotides matching TRBD1. This CDR3 has 14 residues. Germline V CDR1 and CDR2: MNHNS, SASEGT. V gave up 7 bases and J gave up 5 bases; unmatched junction bases: 8. CDR3 in amino acids: CASTDRGRGDTQYF. CDR3 nucleotide sequence: TGTGCCAGCACTGACAGGGGTCGAGGAGATACGCAGTATTTT.

The V gene is TRBV2, the J gene TRBJ2-5; D is possibly TRBD1 (5 bases). The V and J ends lost 1 base and 2 bases respectively, with 8 bases between them. The germline V gene encodes CDR1 SNHLY and CDR2 FYNNEI. CDR3 size: 14 residues. The CDR3 loop reads CASSEGQLQETQYF. The DNA of the CDR3 is TGTGCCAGCAGTGAAGGACAGTTACAAGAGACCCAGTACTTC.

The V and J genes are TRBV27 and TRBJ1-5, with D hard to call. The CDR3 is made up of 14 amino acids. Germline V gives CDR1 MNHEY, CDR2 SMNVEV (reference sequence). Deletions cut 7 bases from V and 2 bases from J, with 12 bases between. CDR3 nucleotides: TGTGCCAGCACCTCCTCTGTCGGCAATCAGCCCCAGCATTTT. It is translated as CASTSSVGNQPQHF.

The V gene is TRBV4-3, the J gene TRBJ2-1, with a weak D call TRBD1 (6 bases). Germline values: CDR1 LGHNA, CDR2 YSLEER. Trimming shortened V by 3 bases and J by 1 base, and 10 bases separated the two germline ends. This CDR3 is built from 15 residues. The CDR3, as DNA: TGCGCCAGCAGCCAGGAAGGGGGATCCTACAATGAGCAGTTCTTC. It specifies CASSQEGGSYNEQFF.

V is TRBV6-5 and J is TRBJ1-5, with D maybe TRBD1 (6 bases). Germline V lookup: CDR1 MNHEY, CDR2 SVGAGI. The V end was cut by 5 bases, the J end by 2 bases, with 10 bases between. The length of the CDR3 is 14 residues. The CDR3 loop is CASSKGVGNQPQHF. The CDR3 region has the DNA TGTGCCAGCAGTAAGGGGGTTGGCAATCAGCCCCAGCATTTT.

This chain uses TRBV4-1 with TRBJ2-7; 10 bases agree with TRBD2. Germline-derived CDR1 and CDR2 are MGHRA and YSYEKL. The CDR3 contains 15 residues. V lost 2 bases and J lost 3; bases outside the gene matches: 4. The CDR3 coding sequence is TGCGCCAGCAGCCAATCCCTAGCGGGGGACTACGAGCAGTACTTC. Residues: CASSQSLAGDYEQYF.

The chain combines TRBV19 with TRBJ2-1, with 9 bases lining up with TRBD2. Trimming cost V 7 bases and J 4 bases; bases outside gene matches: 11. Germline V CDR1 and CDR2: LNHDA, SQIVND (reference sequence). This CDR3 has 16 amino acids. DNA for the CDR3: TGTGCCAGTACACGGAGGGAGACTAGCGGATACAATGAGCAGTTCTTC. Amino acids: CASTRRETSGYNEQFF. The entire variable domain, with the rest obtained from reference TRBV19 and TRBJ2-1, is as follows: DGGITQSPKYLFRKEGQNVTLSCEQNLNHDAMYWYRQDPGQGLRLIYYSQIVNDFQKGDIAEGYSVSREKKESFPLTVTSAQKNPTAFYLCASTRRETSGYNEQFFGPGTRLTVL.

The genes are TRBV18 and TRBJ2-5; 9 bases fit TRBD2. The CDR3 is 16 amino acids. The junction had 9 bases not matched to a gene; V was cut back by 3 bases and J by 4 bases. The germline CDR1 and CDR2 sequences are KGHSH and LQKENI. CDR3 sequence (DNA): TGTGCCAGCTCACCTAAGACTAGCGGTTTTGCAGAGACCCAGTACTTC. Its protein product is CASSPKTSGFAETQYF. Together with reference TRBV18 and TRBJ2-5, the CDR3 gives the full variable domain: NAGVMQNPRHLVRRRGQEARLRCSPMKGHSHVYWYRQLPEEGLKFMVYLQKENIIDESGMPKERFSAEFPKEGPSILRIQQVVRGDSAAYFCASSPKTSGFAETQYFGPGTRLLVL.

In regard to this clone: Mismatch with germline at one junction end may stem from a read error. The V gene is TRBV5-1, the J gene TRBJ2-3; D perhaps matches TRBD2 (5 bases). The length of the CDR3 is 14 residues. CDR1 and CDR2 from the germline V gene are SGHRS and YFSETQ. CDR3 loop: CASSLALATDKQYF. In DNA form, the CDR3 reads TGCGCCAGCAGCTTGGCCCTAGCCACAGATAAGCAGTATTTT.

The chain combines TRBV7-9 with TRBJ2-1, with 8 bases identical to TRBD1. The CDR3 runs 15 residues. In germline, CDR1 is SEHNR, CDR2 FQNEAQ (reference sequence). With 2 bases clipped from V and 5 bases from J, the junction kept 5 bases outside the gene matches. Here the CDR3 DNA reads TGTGCCAGCAGCTTAAGACAGGGGTGCGACAATGAGCAGTTCTTC. It yields the protein CASSLRQGCDNEQFF.

The V gene is TRBV10-1, the J gene TRBJ2-7, with 10 bases matching TRBD2. Germline trimming cut 0 bases from V and 3 bases from J; bases unmatched to any gene: 2. Germline CDR1 and CDR2: WNHNN and SYGVQD (reference sequence). This CDR3 has 15 amino acids. This CDR3 is CASSESSGGLYEQYF. The CDR3 nucleotides read TGCGCCAGCAGTGAGTCTAGCGGGGGGCTCTACGAGCAGTACTTC.

The V and J genes are TRBV20-1 and TRBJ2-3, with D uncertain. The CDR3 is made up of 11 amino acids. Trimming took off 7 bases at V and 6 bases at J, with 11 bases between the two ends. The germline gives CDR1 DFQATT, CDR2 SNEGSKA (reference sequence). CDR3 in amino acids: CSGHLGDTQYF. The CDR3 coding sequence is TGCAGTGGCCACCTCGGGGATACGCAGTATTTT.

This chain links TRBV4-1 with TRBJ2-2, with a tentative D call TRBD1 (6 bases). Germline loops: CDR1 MGHRA, CDR2 YSYEKL. CDR3 length: 16 amino acids. With 0 bases removed from V and 4 bases from J, the gap between germline ends came to 12 bases. In DNA, the CDR3 is TGCGCCAGCAGCCAAGAAACAGGGCTGGGCACCGGGGAGCTGTTTTTT. This gives the protein CASSQETGLGTGELFF.

V usage is TRBV7-9 and J usage is TRBJ2-5; no definite D call. Trimming removed 1 base at V and 5 bases at J, with 11 bases between. The CDR3 spans 14 residues. CDR1 and CDR2 from the germline V gene are SEHNR and FQNEAQ (reference sequence). The CDR3 nucleotides are TGTGCCAGCAGCTTAGTATTAGTAATGGAGACCCAGTACTTC. Translated, it gives CASSLVLVMETQYF.

The J gene is TRBJ2-7, the V gene TRBV5-1; D may be TRBD1 (5 bases). The CDR3 covers 16 residues. The V gene lost 0 bases and the J gene lost 2 bases, with 15 bases spanning the gap. Germline V gene lookup returns CDR1 SGHRS and CDR2 YFSETQ. CDR3: CASSLDRPGLTYEQYF. CDR3 nucleotide sequence: TGCGCCAGCAGCTTGGATAGGCCAGGGCTTACCTACGAGCAGTACTTC.

This sequence joins TRBV4-2 and TRBJ1-2; D gene uncertain. Germline lookup yields CDR1 LGHNA and CDR2 YNFKEQ. Trimming pared 1 base from V and 2 bases from J, leaving 11 bases between. This CDR3 has 15 amino acids. The CDR3 DNA sequence: TGTGCCAGCAGCCAAGGGTTAGGGAGCAACTATGGCTACACCTTC. It is translated as CASSQGLGSNYGYTF.

The chain is built from TRBV30 and TRBJ2-1; 14 nucleotides line up with TRBD2. The CDR3 is made up of 17 amino acids. The germline CDR1 and CDR2 sequences are GTSNPN and SVGIG (reference sequence). With V trimmed by 3 bases and J by 7 bases, 11 bases remained unmatched. The CDR3 DNA reads TGTGCCTGGAGCCAATGGGGACTAGCGGGGGCTTGGAATGAGCAGTTCTTC. It translates to CAWSQWGLAGAWNEQFF.

The genes are TRBV7-9 and TRBJ2-7, with 9 nucleotides matching TRBD2. Germline V lookup: CDR1 SEHNR, CDR2 FQNEAQ (reference sequence). The CDR3 loop spans 15 amino acids. J lost 6 bases, V lost 1 base, and 7 bases had no gene match. CDR3 coding DNA: TGTGCCAGCAGCTTAGTAGGGACTAGCAGGCGCGAGCAGTACTTC. Residues: CASSLVGTSRREQYF. The whole variable domain, filled in from reference TRBV7-9 and TRBJ2-7, reads DTGVSQNPRHKITKRGQNVTFRCDPISEHNRLYWYRQTLGQGPEFLTYFQNEAQLEKSRLLSDRFSAERPKGSFSTLEIQRTEQGDSAMYLCASSLVGTSRREQYFGPGTRLTVT.

V gene TRBV5-1 combines with J gene TRBJ1-4; perhaps TRBD1 as D (5 bases). The germline V and J ends were trimmed by 3 bases and 3 bases, with 15 bases remaining between them. CDR1 is SGHRS, CDR2 YFSETQ, per germline. CDR3 length equals 16 residues. The CDR3 region is CASSSSPGMANEKLFF. The CDR3 DNA reads as TGCGCCAGCAGCTCCTCTCCAGGGATGGCTAATGAAAAACTGTTTTTT.